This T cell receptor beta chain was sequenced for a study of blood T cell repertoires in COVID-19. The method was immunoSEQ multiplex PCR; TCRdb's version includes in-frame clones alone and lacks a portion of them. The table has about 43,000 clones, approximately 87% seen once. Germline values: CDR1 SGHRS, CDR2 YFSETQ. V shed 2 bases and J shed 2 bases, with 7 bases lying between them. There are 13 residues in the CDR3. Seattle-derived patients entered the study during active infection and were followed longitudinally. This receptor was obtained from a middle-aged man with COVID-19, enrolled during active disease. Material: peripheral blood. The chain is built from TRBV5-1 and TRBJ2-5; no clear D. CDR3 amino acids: CASSFHSQETQYF. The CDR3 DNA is TGCGCCAGCAGCTTTCACAGTCAAGAGACCCAGTACTTC.